These T cell receptor beta chains were read from a single sample in a study of T cell changes during pregnancy in multiple sclerosis. Sequencing used immunoSEQ multiplex PCR; TCRdb keeps in-frame clones, though not all of them. Altogether fewer than 80,000 clones are present, 85% to 95% being singletons, with the ten largest covering about 0.13%. The sequencing here drew on CD4+ T cells from peripheral blood mononuclear cells, taken after pregnancy. The receptors stem from a female donor with multiple sclerosis, enrolled in a pregnancy study. Both conserved end residues are part of each CDR3. D genes are given only for firm matches. Clone size is stated in some rows and not others, as once, few, many or a class when expanded.

j_call	clone_size	v_call	d_call	cdr3_nt	cdr3_aa
TRBJ2-1	.	TRBV10-1	TRBD2	TGCGCCAGCAGTGTGGGGAACAAAAGCGGGAGTAGGGGGGCTAACAATGAGCAGTTCTTC	CASSVGNKSGSRGANNEQFF
TRBJ1-2	.	TRBV28	TRBD1	TGTGCCAGCAGTTTGCAGGACAGGGGGGGATATGGCTACACCTTC	CASSLQDRGGYGYTF
TRBJ2-1	.	TRBV18	.	TGTGCCAGCTCACCAAGAGTAGACAATGAGCAGTTCTTC	CASSPRVDNEQFF
TRBJ2-5	.	TRBV20-1	.	TGCGGCTCCGGAGGGGAGACCCAGTACTTC	CGSGGETQYF
TRBJ2-1	.	TRBV18	.	TGTGCCAGCTCACCGACTGGCAGCTCCTACAATGAGCAGTTCTTC	CASSPTGSSYNEQFF
TRBJ1-5	.	TRBV28	TRBD1	TGTGCCAGCAGTTTTTTCACAGGGGGTGAAAGCAATCAGCCCCAGCATTTT	CASSFFTGGESNQPQHF
TRBJ2-1	.	TRBV6-6	.	TGTGCCAGCAGTTACGGGACTCCCCACAATGAGCAGTTCTTC	CASSYGTPHNEQFF
TRBJ2-1	.	TRBV19	.	TGTGCCAGTAGTTCAGGCGAGTTTTACTACAATGAGCAGTTCTTC	CASSSGEFYYNEQFF
TRBJ1-1	few	TRBV7-9	.	TGTGCCAGCAGGGAGACCCGACTGTTGAACACTGAAGCTTTCTTT	CASRETRLLNTEAFF
TRBJ1-2	.	TRBV6-6	.	TGTGCCAGCAGTTACGTACCACAGGGCTACTATGGCTACACCTTC	CASSYVPQGYYGYTF
TRBJ1-2	.	TRBV5-1	.	TGCGCCAGCAGCGACGGACAGACCTATGGCTACACCTTC	CASSDGQTYGYTF
TRBJ2-3	once	TRBV6-5	TRBD2	TGTGCCAGCAGTTCCTTCGCGGGAGTAAAGACAGATACGCAGTATTTT	CASSSFAGVKTDTQYF
TRBJ1-5	.	TRBV10-3	TRBD1	TGTGCCATCAGTGAGGGACAGGGGGCATCACACAATCAGCCCCAGCATTTT	CAISEGQGASHNQPQHF
TRBJ1-3	.	TRBV19	.	TGTGCCAGTAGTACGACAGTCTCTGGAAACACCATATATTTT	CASSTTVSGNTIYF
TRBJ1-2	.	TRBV10-3	.	TGTGCCATCAGCGCGACAGACTATGGCTACACCTTC	CAISATDYGYTF
TRBJ1-5	.	TRBV2	.	TGTGCCAGCAGCATCCCATCCACCTCAGTCACAGGGAATCAGCCCCAGCATTTT	CASSIPSTSVTGNQPQHF
TRBJ1-1	.	TRBV6-5	TRBD1	TGTGCCAGCAGTTACTTACAACAGGGGCGGAACACTGAAGCTTTCTTT	CASSYLQQGRNTEAFF
TRBJ2-5	.	TRBV2	TRBD2	TGTGCCAGCAGTAGACTAGCGGGAGCCCTGGAGACCCAGTACTTC	CASSRLAGALETQYF
TRBJ2-1	.	TRBV27	TRBD2	TGTGCCAGCAGTTTAGCTGGACTGGGACTAGCGGGAGAGGCTGAGCAGTTCTTC	CASSLAGLGLAGEAEQFF
TRBJ1-1	.	TRBV21-1	.	TGTGCCAGTACCGACTGCCGGAACACTGAAGCTTTCTTT	CASTDCRNTEAFF
TRBJ2-7	.	TRBV5-1	.	TGCGCCAGCAGCTTGGGGGTAGCCCCCTACGAGCAGTACTTC	CASSLGVAPYEQYF
TRBJ1-1	.	TRBV10-3	TRBD1	TGTGCCATCAGTGAACACCGGGACAGGATCATGAACACTGAAGCTTTCTTT	CAISEHRDRIMNTEAFF
TRBJ2-7	.	TRBV7-2	TRBD2	TGTGCCAGCAGCACGACCGGGACTACGGGAACCGAGCAGTACTTC	CASSTTGTTGTEQYF
TRBJ1-3	.	TRBV6-5	.	TGTGCCAGCAGCACTAAGACCGGCTCTGGAAACACCATATATTTT	CASSTKTGSGNTIYF
TRBJ2-7	.	TRBV19	.	TGTGCCAGTAGTGCGACAGAAGGCTACGAGCAGTACTTC	CASSATEGYEQYF
TRBJ2-7	.	TRBV5-1	TRBD2	TGCGCCAGCAGCTTGTCGGCTAGCGGGATTTCCTTAGGCGAGCAGTACTTC	CASSLSASGISLGEQYF
TRBJ1-6	.	TRBV5-1	.	TGCGCCAGCAGCTTGGAGGAGGGGAAGATAGATTCACCCCTCCACTTT	CASSLEEGKIDSPLHF
TRBJ2-1	.	TRBV9	.	TGTGCCAGCAGCGTACTCGGCGGGCCCTACAATGAGCAGTTCTTC	CASSVLGGPYNEQFF
TRBJ1-1	.	TRBV25-1	TRBD1	TGTGCCAGCAGTGAATTAGACAGGGTGACCGCTGAAGCTTTCTTT	CASSELDRVTAEAFF
TRBJ2-1	.	TRBV5-1	TRBD2	TGCGCCAGCAGCTCCCGGCTAGCGGGAATCCATGAGCAGTTCTTC	CASSSRLAGIHEQFF
TRBJ2-3	.	TRBV5-1	TRBD2	TGCGCCAGCCAGCGGGAACCTCGCACAGATACGCAGTATTTT	CASQREPRTDTQYF
TRBJ1-5	.	TRBV7-9	TRBD1	TGTGCCAGCAGCCCAGCCCCGGACAGGGGGCTTCAGCCCCAGCATTTT	CASSPAPDRGLQPQHF
TRBJ2-3	.	TRBV2	TRBD1	TGTGCCAGCAGCAACCGACAGGGGAACGTCGCAGATACGCAGTATTTT	CASSNRQGNVADTQYF
TRBJ2-7	.	TRBV19	.	TGTGCCAGTAGTACCCCCCCCGGCTACGAGCAGTACTTC	CASSTPPGYEQYF
TRBJ2-4	.	TRBV19	.	TGTGCCAGTAGGCAGGGCAATGCCAAAAACATTCAGTACTTC	CASRQGNAKNIQYF
TRBJ2-7	.	TRBV7-6	.	TGTGCCAGCAGCTCGATGGGGCGGAACTACGAGCAGTACTTC	CASSSMGRNYEQYF
TRBJ1-5	few	TRBV30	.	TGTGCCTGGAGTAGGGACACACGGGAGGCCCAGCATTTT	CAWSRDTREAQHF
TRBJ2-7	.	TRBV10-2	.	TGCGCCAGCAGAGGACGAGGAAGGAGCTCCCAGGGAACCTACGAGCAGTACTTC	CASRGRGRSSQGTYEQYF
TRBJ2-1	.	TRBV19	TRBD2	TGTGCCAGTAGTATAGAGAGTAGGACTAGCGGAACTTACAATGAGCAGTTCTTC	CASSIESRTSGTYNEQFF
TRBJ1-5	.	TRBV6-6	.	TGTGCCAGCAGTCTTCGGACAGCGAGCAATCAGCCCCAGCATTTT	CASSLRTASNQPQHF
TRBJ1-1	few	TRBV12-5	TRBD1	TGTGCTAGTGGTCCGGACAGGGATAACACTGAAGCTTTCTTT	CASGPDRDNTEAFF
TRBJ2-1	.	TRBV18	.	TGTGCCAGCTCACCACTAAACAATGAGCAGTTCTTC	CASSPLNNEQFF
TRBJ1-6	.	TRBV30	TRBD1	TGTGCCTGGAGTGGGACAGGGACAATGATTTCACCCCTCCACTTT	CAWSGTGTMISPLHF
TRBJ1-1	.	TRBV5-4	TRBD1	TGTGCCAGCAGCTTGTCGGGACAGATGAACACTGAAGCTTTCTTT	CASSLSGQMNTEAFF
TRBJ2-7	.	TRBV15	.	TGTGCCACCAGCATAATACAGGGCTACGAGCAGTACTTC	CATSIIQGYEQYF
TRBJ2-3	.	TRBV20-1	.	TGCAGTGCTGAGTCCACAGATACGCAGTATTTT	CSAESTDTQYF
TRBJ2-5	once	TRBV7-9	TRBD1	TGTGCCAGCAGTTCACAGGGGGCGGAGGAGACCCAGTACTTC	CASSSQGAEETQYF
TRBJ2-7	.	TRBV19	TRBD1	TGTGCCAGTAGCGAGACAGGGGTCGAGCAGTACTTC	CASSETGVEQYF
TRBJ2-1	.	TRBV28	TRBD2	TGTGCCAGCAGACCGGGACTAGCTTATAATGAGCAGTTCTTC	CASRPGLAYNEQFF
TRBJ2-5	.	TRBV7-3	TRBD2	TGTGCCAGCAGCTTTAGCGGGAGTGATGAGACCCAGTACTTC	CASSFSGSDETQYF
TRBJ2-5	.	TRBV5-1	TRBD2	TGCGCCAGCAGCTTCAATGGCGGGAGGTTAGAGACCCAGTACTTC	CASSFNGGRLETQYF
TRBJ2-7	once	TRBV28	TRBD1	TGTGCCAGCAGCAGGACAGGGGGGAGGTACGAGCAGTACTTC	CASSRTGGRYEQYF
TRBJ2-7	.	TRBV28	TRBD1	TGTGCCAGCAGTCGGACCGGGACAGGGTCCTACGAGCAGTACTTC	CASSRTGTGSYEQYF
TRBJ1-5	.	TRBV2	.	TGTGCCAGCAGTGAGGACGGGATCTCAAATCAGCCCCAGCATTTT	CASSEDGISNQPQHF
TRBJ1-3	once	TRBV6-1	.	TGTGCCAGCACAGGGTTTACGAACACCATATATTTT	CASTGFTNTIYF